This T cell receptor (beta chain) was retrieved from a study of T cells after posttransplantation cyclophosphamide. To note about this clone: Its antigen is unknown.

The method was immunoSEQ multiplex PCR; TCRdb's version includes in-frame clones alone and lacks a portion of them. The repertoire consists of more than 20,000 clones, with approximately 70% occurring once and the leading ten covering 0.6% to 0.8%. The related graft donor's blood sample was taken on the day of bone marrow donation. Study-wide findings and caveats: Recipient CMV seropositivity and CMV reactivation strongly tracked TRB clonality. Donor-recipient repertoire similarity was low at 1-2 months, rising over year one. Skin or GI-infiltrating T cells shared few TRB sequences with blood.

The ends were cut back, 1 base at V and 11 bases at J, with 14 bases in the middle. Germline values: CDR1 LGHNA, CDR2 YSLEER. This CDR3 comprises 13 residues. V is TRBV4-3 and J is TRBJ1-1, with no clear D. The TCR sequence derives from a woman aged 55-70 years in good health, CMV-negative, and a related stem cell transplant donor. The sample comprised memory CD4+ T cells sorted from PBMCs. The CDR3 coding sequence is TGCGCCAGCAGCCAAGGGCCCCGTTTGGTGGCTTTCTTT. Protein sequence: CASSQGPRLVAFF.